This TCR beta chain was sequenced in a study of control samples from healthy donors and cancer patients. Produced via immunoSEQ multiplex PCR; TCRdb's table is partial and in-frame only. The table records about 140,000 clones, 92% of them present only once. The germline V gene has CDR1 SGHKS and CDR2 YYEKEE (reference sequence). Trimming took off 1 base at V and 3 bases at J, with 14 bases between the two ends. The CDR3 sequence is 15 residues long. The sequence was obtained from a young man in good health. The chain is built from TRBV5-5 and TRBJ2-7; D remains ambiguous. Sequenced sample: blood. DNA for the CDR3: TGTGCCAGCAGCTTGTTCACAAGGAAAGACTACGAGCAGTACTTC. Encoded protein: CASSLFTRKDYEQYF. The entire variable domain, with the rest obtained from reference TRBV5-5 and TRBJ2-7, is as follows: DAGVTQSPTHLIKTRGQQVTLRCSPISGHKSVSWYQQVLGQGPQFIFQYYEKEERGRGNFPDRFSARQFPNYSSELNVNALLLGDSALYLCASSLFTRKDYEQYFGPGTRLTVT.